Listed below are T cell receptor beta chains from one sample, sequenced in a study of radiation and T cells in renal cell carcinoma. The table came from immunoSEQ multiplex PCR; TCRdb's copy has only in-frame clones and leaves some out. The repertoire holds 150,000 or so clones, with 88% as singletons. Sequenced material: blood, taken from a patient whose treatment included radiotherapy and nephrectomy. Receptors originate from a woman between 65 and 79 years old with renal cell carcinoma. Each CDR3 is given with its conserved first and last residue. The D gene is left open where the match is weak. Expanded clones are given a class, and other clones once, few, many or no size at all.

cdr3_length: 15; clone_size: -; j_call: TRBJ2-1; v_call: TRBV10-3; d_call: -; cdr3_aa: CATRESGAMGNEQFF; cdr3_nt: TGTGCCACCAGGGAGTCAGGGGCAATGGGTAATGAGCAGTTCTTC
cdr3_length: 11; clone_size: -; j_call: TRBJ2-3; v_call: TRBV6-5; d_call: -; cdr3_aa: CASSFFGTQYF; cdr3_nt: TGTGCCAGCAGTTTCTTCGGTACGCAGTATTTT
cdr3_length: 13; clone_size: -; j_call: TRBJ1-2; v_call: TRBV29-1; d_call: -; cdr3_aa: CSVAGRGGYGYTF; cdr3_nt: TGCAGCGTTGCAGGGAGGGGGGGATATGGCTACACCTTC
cdr3_length: 18; clone_size: -; j_call: TRBJ1-6; v_call: TRBV4-1; d_call: TRBD1; cdr3_aa: CASSLLRTGGSYNSPLHF; cdr3_nt: TGCGCCAGCAGCCTCCTTCGGACAGGGGGGTCGTATAATTCACCCCTCCACTTT
cdr3_length: 14; clone_size: -; j_call: TRBJ1-1; v_call: TRBV7-3; d_call: TRBD1; cdr3_aa: CASSLDRGNTEAFF; cdr3_nt: TGTGCCAGCAGCTTAGACAGGGGGAACACTGAAGCTTTCTTT
cdr3_length: 13; clone_size: -; j_call: TRBJ1-6; v_call: TRBV28; d_call: TRBD1; cdr3_aa: CASSLQGGSPLHF; cdr3_nt: TGTGCCAGCAGTTTGCAGGGGGGTTCACCCCTCCACTTT
cdr3_length: 15; clone_size: once; j_call: TRBJ2-5; v_call: TRBV10-3; d_call: -; cdr3_aa: CAISESRILQETQYF; cdr3_nt: TGTGCCATCAGTGAGTCAAGGATTCTCCAAGAGACCCAGTACTTC
cdr3_length: 14; clone_size: once; j_call: TRBJ1-5; v_call: TRBV19; d_call: -; cdr3_aa: CASSGAQGNQPQHF; cdr3_nt: TGTGCCAGTAGTGGGGCTCAGGGGAATCAGCCCCAGCATTTT
cdr3_length: 16; clone_size: -; j_call: TRBJ2-3; v_call: TRBV4-1; d_call: TRBD2; cdr3_aa: CASSQDRASGTDTQYF; cdr3_nt: TGCGCCAGCAGCCAAGATCGGGCTAGCGGAACAGATACGCAGTATTTT
cdr3_length: 15; clone_size: -; j_call: TRBJ2-3; v_call: TRBV27; d_call: -; cdr3_aa: CASALEGMETDTQYF; cdr3_nt: TGTGCCAGCGCCTTGGAGGGGATGGAAACAGATACGCAGTATTTT
cdr3_length: 15; clone_size: -; j_call: TRBJ1-5; v_call: TRBV6-5; d_call: TRBD1; cdr3_aa: CASSRTGQGDQPQHF; cdr3_nt: TGTGCCAGCAGCCGGACAGGCCAGGGCGATCAGCCCCAGCATTTT
cdr3_length: 15; clone_size: -; j_call: TRBJ2-5; v_call: TRBV5-1; d_call: -; cdr3_aa: CASSLPGELGETQYF; cdr3_nt: TGCGCCAGCAGCTTGCCGGGGGAATTGGGAGAGACCCAGTACTTC
cdr3_length: 14; clone_size: -; j_call: TRBJ2-2; v_call: TRBV30; d_call: -; cdr3_aa: CAWSVRSNTGELFF; cdr3_nt: TGTGCCTGGAGCGTTAGGTCGAACACCGGGGAGCTGTTTTTT
cdr3_length: 13; clone_size: -; j_call: TRBJ2-7; v_call: TRBV5-1; d_call: -; cdr3_aa: CASSLEGGYEQYF; cdr3_nt: TGCGCCAGCAGCTTGGAAGGGGGCTACGAGCAGTACTTC
cdr3_length: 13; clone_size: -; j_call: TRBJ2-3; v_call: TRBV5-4; d_call: -; cdr3_aa: CASSTGRTDTQYF; cdr3_nt: TGTGCCAGCAGCACCGGTCGCACAGATACGCAGTATTTT
cdr3_length: 12; clone_size: -; j_call: TRBJ2-1; v_call: TRBV19; d_call: -; cdr3_aa: CASSVPGSEQFF; cdr3_nt: TGTGCCAGTAGTGTACCCGGCAGTGAGCAGTTCTTC
cdr3_length: 13; clone_size: -; j_call: TRBJ1-5; v_call: TRBV5-6; d_call: -; cdr3_aa: CASSESGREPQHF; cdr3_nt: TGTGCCAGCAGCGAGTCAGGACGGGAACCCCAGCATTTT
cdr3_length: 14; clone_size: -; j_call: TRBJ2-7; v_call: TRBV6-5; d_call: -; cdr3_aa: CASSKTGTSYEQYF; cdr3_nt: TGTGCCAGCAGTAAAACTGGGACTTCCTACGAGCAGTACTTC
cdr3_length: 13; clone_size: -; j_call: TRBJ2-5; v_call: TRBV6-6; d_call: -; cdr3_aa: CASTGQPTETQYF; cdr3_nt: TGTGCCAGCACTGGACAGCCGACGGAGACCCAGTACTTC
cdr3_length: 12; clone_size: -; j_call: TRBJ2-1; v_call: TRBV2; d_call: -; cdr3_aa: CASSEAGDRQFF; cdr3_nt: TGTGCCAGCAGTGAAGCGGGGGACCGGCAGTTCTTC